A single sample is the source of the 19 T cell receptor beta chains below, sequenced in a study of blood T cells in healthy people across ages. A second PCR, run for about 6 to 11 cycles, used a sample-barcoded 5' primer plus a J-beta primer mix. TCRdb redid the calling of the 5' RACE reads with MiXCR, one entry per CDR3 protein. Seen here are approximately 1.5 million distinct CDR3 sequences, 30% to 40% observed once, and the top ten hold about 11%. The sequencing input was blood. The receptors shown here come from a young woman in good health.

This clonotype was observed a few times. The CDR3, as DNA: TGTGCCAGCAGCTTATACAGGGGTACCGGGGAGCTGTTTTTT. Translation gives CASSLYRGTGELFF. This chain joins TRBV5-5 and TRBJ2-2; 7 nucleotides match TRBD1. In germline, CDR1 is SGHKS, CDR2 YYEKEE (reference sequence). The CDR3 runs to 14 residues. V lost 2 bases and J lost 5; bases outside the gene matches: 3.

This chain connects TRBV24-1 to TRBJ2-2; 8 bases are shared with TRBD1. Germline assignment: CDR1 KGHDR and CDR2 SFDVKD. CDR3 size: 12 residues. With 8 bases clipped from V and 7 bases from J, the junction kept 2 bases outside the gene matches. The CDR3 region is CATTGTGGELFF. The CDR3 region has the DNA TGTGCCACCACGGGGACAGGCGGGGAGCTGTTTTTT.

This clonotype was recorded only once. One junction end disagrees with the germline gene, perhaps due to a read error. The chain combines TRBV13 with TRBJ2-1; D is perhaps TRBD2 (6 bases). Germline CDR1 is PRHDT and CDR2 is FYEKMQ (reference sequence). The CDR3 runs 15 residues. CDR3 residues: CAGSLGRRAVDEQFF. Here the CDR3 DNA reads TGTGCCGGCAGCTTAGGACGGAGGGCCGTAGATGAGCAGTTCTTC.

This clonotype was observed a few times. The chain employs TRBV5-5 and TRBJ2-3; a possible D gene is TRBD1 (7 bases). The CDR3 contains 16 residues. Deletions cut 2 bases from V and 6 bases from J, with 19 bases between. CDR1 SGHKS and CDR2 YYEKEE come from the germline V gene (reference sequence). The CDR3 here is CASSFRGALVMDTQYF. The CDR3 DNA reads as TGTGCCAGCAGCTTCAGGGGGGCCCTTGTTATGGATACGCAGTATTTT. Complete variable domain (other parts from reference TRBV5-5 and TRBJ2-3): DAGVTQSPTHLIKTRGQQVTLRCSPISGHKSVSWYQQVLGQGPQFIFQYYEKEERGRGNFPDRFSARQFPNYSSELNVNALLLGDSALYLCASSFRGALVMDTQYFGPGTRLTVL.

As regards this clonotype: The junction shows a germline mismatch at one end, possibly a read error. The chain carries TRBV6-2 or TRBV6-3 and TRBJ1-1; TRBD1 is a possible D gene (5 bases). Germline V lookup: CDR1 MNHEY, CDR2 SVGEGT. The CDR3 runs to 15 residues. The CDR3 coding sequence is TGTGCCAGCCTTCCGGCAGTCGGGGGGAACGCTGAAGCTTTCTTT. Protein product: CASLPAVGGNAEAFF.

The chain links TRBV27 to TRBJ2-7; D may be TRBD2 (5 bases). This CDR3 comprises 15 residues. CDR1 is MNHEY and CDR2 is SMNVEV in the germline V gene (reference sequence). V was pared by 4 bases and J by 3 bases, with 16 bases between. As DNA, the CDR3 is TGTGCCAGCAGTTCGAGGGTGGGTGCGATCTACGAGCAGTACTTC. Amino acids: CASSSRVGAIYEQYF.

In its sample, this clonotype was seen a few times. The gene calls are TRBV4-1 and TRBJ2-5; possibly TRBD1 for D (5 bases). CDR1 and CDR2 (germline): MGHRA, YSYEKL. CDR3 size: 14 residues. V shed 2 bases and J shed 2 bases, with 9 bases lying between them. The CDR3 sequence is CASSQQGRQETQYF. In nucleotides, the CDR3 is TGCGCCAGCAGCCAACAGGGTCGGCAAGAGACCCAGTACTTC.

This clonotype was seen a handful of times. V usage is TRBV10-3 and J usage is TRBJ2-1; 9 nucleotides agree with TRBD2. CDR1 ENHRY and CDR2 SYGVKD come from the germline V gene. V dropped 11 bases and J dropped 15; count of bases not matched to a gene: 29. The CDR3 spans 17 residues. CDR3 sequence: CAARPGLAGTIQHQGFF. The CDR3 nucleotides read TGTGCCGCCAGGCCAGGCCTAGCGGGAACAATTCAACACCAGGGGTTCTTC.

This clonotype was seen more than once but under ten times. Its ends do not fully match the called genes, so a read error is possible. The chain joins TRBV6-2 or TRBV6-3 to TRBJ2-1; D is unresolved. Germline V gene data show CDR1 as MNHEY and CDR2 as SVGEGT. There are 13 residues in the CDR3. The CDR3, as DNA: TGTGCCAGCAGGTACTTCCTTTACAATGAGCAGTTCTTC. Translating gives CASRYFLYNEQFF.

CDR3 in amino acids: CSASGAGHEQYF. CDR3 nucleotides: TGCAGTGCTAGCGGGGCCGGCCACGAGCAGTACTTC. The chain joins TRBV20-1 to TRBJ2-5; D tentatively reads TRBD1 or TRBD2 (5 bases each). Matching the DNA end better, TRBJ2-7 makes the J call doubtful. The germline CDR1 and CDR2 sequences are DFQATT and SNEGSKA (reference sequence). The CDR3 extends over 12 amino acids.

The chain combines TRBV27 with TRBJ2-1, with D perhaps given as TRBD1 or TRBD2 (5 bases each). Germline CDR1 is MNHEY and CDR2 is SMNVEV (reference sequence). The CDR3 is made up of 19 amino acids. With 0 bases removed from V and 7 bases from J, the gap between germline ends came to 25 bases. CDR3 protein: CASSLSPDSMGGAGNEQFF. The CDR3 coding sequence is TGTGCCAGCAGTTTATCCCCGGACTCCATGGGTGGGGCTGGAAATGAGCAGTTCTTC.

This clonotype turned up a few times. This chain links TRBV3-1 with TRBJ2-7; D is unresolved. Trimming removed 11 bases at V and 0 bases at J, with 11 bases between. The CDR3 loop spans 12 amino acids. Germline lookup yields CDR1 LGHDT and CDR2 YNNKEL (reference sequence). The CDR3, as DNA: TGTGCCGCAGCCCGGAGCTCCTACGAGCAGTACTTC. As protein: CAAARSSYEQYF.

CDR3 sequence reads: CASKWSNTEAFF. The CDR3 region has the DNA TGTGCCAGCAAGTGGAGCAACACTGAAGCTTTCTTT. J is TRBJ1-1 and V is TRBV28; D unresolved. V gave up 7 bases and J gave up 2 bases, with 8 bases separating them. The CDR3 loop spans 12 amino acids. Per germline, CDR1 MDHEN and CDR2 SYDVKM.

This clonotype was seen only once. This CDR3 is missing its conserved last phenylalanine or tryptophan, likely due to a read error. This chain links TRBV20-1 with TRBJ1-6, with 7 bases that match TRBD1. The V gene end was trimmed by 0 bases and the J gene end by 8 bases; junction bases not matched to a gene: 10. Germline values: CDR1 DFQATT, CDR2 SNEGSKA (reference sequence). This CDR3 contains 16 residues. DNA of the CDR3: TGCAGTGCTAGAGACTCAATACAGGGGACCGATTCACCCCTCCACTGT. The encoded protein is CSARDSIQGTDSPLHC.

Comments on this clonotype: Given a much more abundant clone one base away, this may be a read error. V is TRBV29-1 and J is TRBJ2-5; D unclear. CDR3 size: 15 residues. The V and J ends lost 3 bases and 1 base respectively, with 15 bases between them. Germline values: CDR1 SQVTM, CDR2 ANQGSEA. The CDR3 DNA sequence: TGCAGCGTTGAGCGAGGCATGCTGACCCAAGAGACCCAGTACTTC. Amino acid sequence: CSVERGMLTQETQYF.

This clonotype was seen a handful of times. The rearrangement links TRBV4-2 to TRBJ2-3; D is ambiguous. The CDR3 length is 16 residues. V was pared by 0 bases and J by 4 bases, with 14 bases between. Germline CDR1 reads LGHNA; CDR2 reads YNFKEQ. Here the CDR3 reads CASSQDFGTIPDTQYF. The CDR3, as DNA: TGTGCCAGCAGCCAAGACTTCGGTACAATCCCAGATACGCAGTATTTT.

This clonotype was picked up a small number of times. The DNA of the CDR3 is TGTGCCAGCAGTTCTTCCTTCTACGAGCAGTACTTC. It yields the protein CASSSSFYEQYF. The chain is built from TRBV27 and TRBJ2-7; D unclear. The V end was cut by 4 bases, the J end by 3 bases, with 7 bases between. The germline gives CDR1 MNHEY, CDR2 SMNVEV (reference sequence). The CDR3 runs 12 residues.

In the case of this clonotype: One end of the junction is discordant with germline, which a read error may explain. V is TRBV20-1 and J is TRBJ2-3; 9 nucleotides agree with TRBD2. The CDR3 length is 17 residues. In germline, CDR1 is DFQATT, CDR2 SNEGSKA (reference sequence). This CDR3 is CGASGGTSSLGTDTQYF. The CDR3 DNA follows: TGCGGTGCTAGTGGGGGGACTAGCAGCCTCGGCACAGATACGCAGTATTTT.

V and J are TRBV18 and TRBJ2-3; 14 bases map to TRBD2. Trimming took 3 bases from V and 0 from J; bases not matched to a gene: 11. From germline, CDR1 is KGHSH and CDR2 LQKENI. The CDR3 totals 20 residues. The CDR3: CASSPGTSGSSYTSTDTQYF. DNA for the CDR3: TGTGCCAGCTCACCGGGGACTAGCGGGAGCTCCTATACTAGCACAGATACGCAGTATTTT.